This T cell receptor beta chain was sequenced in a study of T-cell memory formation after mild COVID-19. The study's findings and limits: Prior to infection, memory already included some responding clones, suggesting cross-reactive memory joined.

The germline CDR1 and CDR2 sequences are KGHDR and SFDVKD. This CDR3 spans 17 amino acids. Trimming took 4 bases from V and 0 from J, leaving 15 bases between them. To note about this clonotype: Its antigen is still unknown.

TCRdb re-called the 5' RACE reads with MiXCR, one entry per CDR3 protein. The profile shows about 140,000 distinct CDR3 sequences, approximately 26% of them singletons. The TCR originated in an adult woman who had mild COVID-19 (a few samples of this study predate the infection). Cell type and time point are not known. The chain recombines TRBV24-1 with TRBJ2-1, with unresolved D. Sequenced sample: PBMCs or a T cell subset sorted from them (not recorded which). CDR3 DNA: TGTGCCACCAGTGACCCCGCTGGCAGCAGCTCCTACAATGAGCAGTTCTTC. It yields the protein CATSDPAGSSSYNEQFF.